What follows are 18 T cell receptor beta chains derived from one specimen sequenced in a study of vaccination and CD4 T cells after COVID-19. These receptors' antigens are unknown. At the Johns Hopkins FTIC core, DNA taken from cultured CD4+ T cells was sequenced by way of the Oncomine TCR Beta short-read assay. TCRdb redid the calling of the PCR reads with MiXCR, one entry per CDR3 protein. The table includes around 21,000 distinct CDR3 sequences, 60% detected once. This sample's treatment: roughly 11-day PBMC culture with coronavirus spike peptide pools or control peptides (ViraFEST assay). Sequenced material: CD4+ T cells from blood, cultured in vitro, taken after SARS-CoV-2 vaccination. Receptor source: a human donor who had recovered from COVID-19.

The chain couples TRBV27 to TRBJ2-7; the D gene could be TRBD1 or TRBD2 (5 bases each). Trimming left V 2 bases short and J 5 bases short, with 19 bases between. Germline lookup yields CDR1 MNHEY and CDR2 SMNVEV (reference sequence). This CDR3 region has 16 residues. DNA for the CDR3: TGTGCCAGCAGTTTAGTATTCCTGTCGGGGCCGAACGAGCAGTACTTC. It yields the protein CASSLVFLSGPNEQYF.

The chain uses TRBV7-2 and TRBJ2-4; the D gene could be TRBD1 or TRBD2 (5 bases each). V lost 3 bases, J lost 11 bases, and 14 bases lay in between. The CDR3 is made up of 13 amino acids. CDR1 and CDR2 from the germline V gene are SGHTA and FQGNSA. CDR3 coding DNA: TGTGCCAGCAGCTTTTCCAGGGAGACCTTTCAGTACTTC. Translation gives CASSFSRETFQYF.

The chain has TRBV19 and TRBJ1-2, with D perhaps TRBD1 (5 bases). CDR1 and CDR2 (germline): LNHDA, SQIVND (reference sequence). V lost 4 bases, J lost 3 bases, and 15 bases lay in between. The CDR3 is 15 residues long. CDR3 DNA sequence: TGTGCCAGTAGTAGAGAATCTCGGGGGGACTATGGCTACACCTTC. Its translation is CASSRESRGDYGYTF.

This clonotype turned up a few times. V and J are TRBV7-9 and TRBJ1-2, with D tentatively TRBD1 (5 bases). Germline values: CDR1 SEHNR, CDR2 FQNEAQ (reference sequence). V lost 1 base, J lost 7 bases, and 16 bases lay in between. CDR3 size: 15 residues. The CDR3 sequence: CASSLVQGTPGGYTF. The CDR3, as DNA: TGTGCCAGCAGCTTAGTGCAGGGTACACCCGGTGGCTACACCTTC. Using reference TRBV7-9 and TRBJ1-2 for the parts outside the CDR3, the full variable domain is DTGVSQNPRHKITKRGQNVTFRCDPISEHNRLYWYRQTLGQGPEFLTYFQNEAQLEKSRLLSDRFSAERPKGSFSTLEIQRTEQGDSAMYLCASSLVQGTPGGYTFGSGTRLTVV.

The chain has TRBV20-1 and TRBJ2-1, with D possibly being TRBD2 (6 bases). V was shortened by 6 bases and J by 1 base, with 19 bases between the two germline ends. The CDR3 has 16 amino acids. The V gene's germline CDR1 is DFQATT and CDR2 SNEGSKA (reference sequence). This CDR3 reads CSAPRAGGTSYNEQFF. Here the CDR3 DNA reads TGCAGTGCCCCCCGGGCCGGGGGAACGTCCTACAATGAGCAGTTCTTC.

This chain's CDR3 is CASSGLSFHEQYF. CDR3 bases: TGTGCCAGCAGCGGACTGTCCTTTCACGAGCAGTACTTC. The genes are TRBV11-2 and TRBJ2-7; a weak D match, TRBD2 (5 bases). This CDR3 has 13 residues. V was trimmed by 5 bases and J by 5 bases, leaving 13 bases between them. Looked up from germline, CDR1 is SGHAT and CDR2 is FQNNGV.

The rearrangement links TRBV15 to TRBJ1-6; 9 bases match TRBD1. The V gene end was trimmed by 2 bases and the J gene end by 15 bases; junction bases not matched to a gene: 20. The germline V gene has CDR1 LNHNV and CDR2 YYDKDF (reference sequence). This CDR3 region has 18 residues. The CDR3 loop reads CATSRLPDLRDRESHLHF. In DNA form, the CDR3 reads TGTGCCACCAGCAGACTCCCCGATCTCCGGGACAGGGAATCTCACCTCCACTTT. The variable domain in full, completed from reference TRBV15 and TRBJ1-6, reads DAMVIQNPRYQVTQFGKPVTLSCSQTLNHNVMYWYQQKSSQAPKLLFHYYDKDFNNEADTPDNFQSRRPNTSFCFLDIRSPGLGDTAMYLCATSRLPDLRDRESHLHFGNGTRLTVT.

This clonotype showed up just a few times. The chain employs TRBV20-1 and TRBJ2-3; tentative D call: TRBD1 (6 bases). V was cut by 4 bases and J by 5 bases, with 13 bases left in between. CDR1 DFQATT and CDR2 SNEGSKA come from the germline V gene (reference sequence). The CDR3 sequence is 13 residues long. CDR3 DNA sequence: TGCAGTGCTATGATAGGGGGTGTAGATACGCAGTATTTT. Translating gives CSAMIGGVDTQYF.

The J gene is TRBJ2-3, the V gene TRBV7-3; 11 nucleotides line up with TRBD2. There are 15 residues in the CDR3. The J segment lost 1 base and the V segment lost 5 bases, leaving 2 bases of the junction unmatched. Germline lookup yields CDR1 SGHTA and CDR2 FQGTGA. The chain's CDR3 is CASSVLAGGTDTQYF. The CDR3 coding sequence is TGTGCCAGCAGCGTACTAGCGGGGGGCACAGATACGCAGTATTTT.

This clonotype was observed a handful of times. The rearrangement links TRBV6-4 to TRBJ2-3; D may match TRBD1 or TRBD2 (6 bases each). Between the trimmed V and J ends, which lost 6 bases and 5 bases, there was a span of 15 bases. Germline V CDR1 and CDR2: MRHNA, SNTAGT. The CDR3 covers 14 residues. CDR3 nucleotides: TGTGCCAGCAGCGGCGGGACAAAGCAAGATACGCAGTATTTT. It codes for CASSGGTKQDTQYF.

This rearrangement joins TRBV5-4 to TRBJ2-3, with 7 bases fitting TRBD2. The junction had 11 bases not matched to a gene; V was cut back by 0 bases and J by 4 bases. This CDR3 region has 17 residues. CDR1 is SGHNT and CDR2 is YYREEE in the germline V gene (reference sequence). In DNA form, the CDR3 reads TGTGCCAGCAGCTTGGCCGGGGGAGGCGGGAGATCAGATACGCAGTATTTT. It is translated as CASSLAGGGGRSDTQYF. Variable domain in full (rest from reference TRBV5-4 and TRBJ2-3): ETGVTQSPTHLIKTRGQQVTLRCSSQSGHNTVSWYQQALGQGPQFIFQYYREEENGRGNFPPRFSGLQFPNYSSELNVNALELDDSALYLCASSLAGGGGRSDTQYFGPGTRLTVL.

DNA for the CDR3: TGTGCCAGCAGTTATATTTCAGGCGTCCAGCCCCAGCATTTT. Translated: CASSYISGVQPQHF. This sequence joins TRBV6-2 or TRBV6-3 and TRBJ1-5, with D unclear. Trimming shortened V by 3 bases and J by 7 bases, and 13 bases separated the two germline ends. Per the germline V gene, CDR1 is MNHEY and CDR2 is SVGEGT. The CDR3 length is 14 residues.

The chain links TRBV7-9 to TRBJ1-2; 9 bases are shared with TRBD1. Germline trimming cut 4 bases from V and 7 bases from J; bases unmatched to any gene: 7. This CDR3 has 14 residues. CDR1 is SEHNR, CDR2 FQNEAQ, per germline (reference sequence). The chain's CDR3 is CASSSRTGEIGYTF. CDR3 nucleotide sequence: TGTGCCAGCAGCTCCCGGACAGGGGAAATTGGCTACACCTTC.

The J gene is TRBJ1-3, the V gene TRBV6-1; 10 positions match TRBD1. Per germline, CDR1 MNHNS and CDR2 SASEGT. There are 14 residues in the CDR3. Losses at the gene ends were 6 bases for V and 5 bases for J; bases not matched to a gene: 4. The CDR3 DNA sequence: TGTGCCAGCAGGATGGGACAGGGGAGAAACACCATATATTTT. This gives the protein CASRMGQGRNTIYF.

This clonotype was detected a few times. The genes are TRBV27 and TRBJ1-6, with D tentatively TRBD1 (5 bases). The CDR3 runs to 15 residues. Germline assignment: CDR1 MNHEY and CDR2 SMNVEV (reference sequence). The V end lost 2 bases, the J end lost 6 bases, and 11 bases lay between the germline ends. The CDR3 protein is CASSLGGTVNSPLHF. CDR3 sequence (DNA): TGTGCCAGCAGTTTAGGTGGGACGGTTAATTCACCCCTCCACTTT.

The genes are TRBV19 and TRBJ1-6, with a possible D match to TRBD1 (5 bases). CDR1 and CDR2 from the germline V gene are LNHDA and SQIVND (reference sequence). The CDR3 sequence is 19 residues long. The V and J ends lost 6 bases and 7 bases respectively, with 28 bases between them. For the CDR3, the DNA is TGTGCCAGTAGCCCTGGGCGATCGGGGGGGTCACCATTGAATTCACCCCTCCACTTT. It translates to CASSPGRSGGSPLNSPLHF.

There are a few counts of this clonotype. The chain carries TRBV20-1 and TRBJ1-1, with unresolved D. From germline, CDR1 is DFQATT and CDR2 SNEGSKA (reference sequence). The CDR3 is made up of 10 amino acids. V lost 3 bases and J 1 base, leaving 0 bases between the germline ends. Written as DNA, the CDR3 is TGCAGTGCTAGGAACACTGAAGCTTTCTTT. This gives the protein CSARNTEAFF.

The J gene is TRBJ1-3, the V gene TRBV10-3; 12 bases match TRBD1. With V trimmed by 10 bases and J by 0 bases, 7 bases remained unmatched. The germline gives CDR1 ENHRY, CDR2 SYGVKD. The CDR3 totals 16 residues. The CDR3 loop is CATRGTGGFSGNTIYF. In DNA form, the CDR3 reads TGTGCCACACGAGGGACAGGGGGCTTCTCTGGAAACACCATATATTTT.